Listed here are 2 T cell receptor beta chains from one sample, sequenced in a study of cytomegalovirus exposure and HLA in healthy donors. PCR was performed using 60 Vbeta and 13 Jbeta primers. Clones were read by immunoSEQ multiplex PCR, and TCRdb kept only the in-frame ones, dropping some. In the table there are about 130,000 clones, roughly 78% of which are singletons. The sequenced sample was PBMCs. Every receptor here comes from a man aged 25-45 years in good health and CMV-seropositive.

The chain combines TRBV27 with TRBJ2-3; unclear D gene. Germline CDR1 reads MNHEY; CDR2 reads SMNVEV (reference sequence). V lost 8 bases and J 4 bases, leaving 19 bases between the germline ends. The CDR3 has 15 amino acids. The CDR3 coding sequence is TGTGCCAGCCGCCCCCAGGCGTGGGTGGCAGATACGCAGTATTTT. Protein: CASRPQAWVADTQYF.

The sample holds one count of this clone. V and J are TRBV5-1 and TRBJ1-1; 7 nucleotides align to TRBD1. J lost 3 bases, V lost 2 bases, and 4 bases had no gene match. The germline V gene has CDR1 SGHRS and CDR2 YFSETQ. The CDR3 contains 14 residues. The CDR3 region has the DNA TGCGCCAGCAGCTTTACAGGGGATGACACTGAAGCTTTCTTT. Translating it yields CASSFTGDDTEAFF.